Each of the 25 T cell receptor beta chains below was sequenced from the same sample in a study of shared clonotypes between healthy human individuals. Profiled with immunoSEQ multiplex PCR; TCRdb holds only in-frame clones, not every one. The sample records some 1.5 million clones, approximately 97% being singletons. The material sequenced was naive CD4+ T cells sorted from blood. The sample's subset: CD45RA+ positively selected. These receptors originate from a man younger than 40 in good health.

The chain combines TRBV9 with TRBJ1-3; D remains unclear. Germline-derived CDR1 and CDR2 are SGDLS and YYNGEE. V gave up 0 bases and J gave up 0 bases, with 13 bases separating them. The CDR3 spans 17 residues. The CDR3 region has the DNA TGTGCCAGCAGCGTAGGCCCATTGAGGAGCTCTGGAAACACCATATATTTT. Its translation is CASSVGPLRSSGNTIYF.

The chain has TRBV19 and TRBJ2-1; perhaps TRBD2 as D (6 bases). Trimming took off 2 bases at V and 12 bases at J, with 23 bases between the two ends. Germline-derived CDR1 and CDR2 are LNHDA and SQIVND (reference sequence). The CDR3 is 16 amino acids. The CDR3 nucleotides read TGTGCCAGTAGTATACATCCGGGACTGGGGACCGGGGGGCAGTTCTTC. Protein: CASSIHPGLGTGGQFF.

CDR3 loop: CASSQDLLAGDREQYF. The CDR3 coding sequence is TGTGCCAGCAGCCAAGATTTGCTAGCGGGAGATCGCGAGCAGTACTTC. The chain employs TRBV4-2 and TRBJ2-7; TRBD2 matches at 10 bases. The trim removed 0 bases at V and 6 bases at J, leaving 8 bases unmatched. Germline V gives CDR1 LGHNA, CDR2 YNFKEQ. The CDR3 extends over 16 amino acids.

This clone was seen just once. V is TRBV9 and J is TRBJ1-2, with D possibly matching TRBD1 (6 bases). Germline V gene lookup returns CDR1 SGDLS and CDR2 YYNGEE. Trimming removed 0 bases at V and 0 bases at J, with 12 bases between. This CDR3 contains 16 residues. The CDR3 loop reads CASSVAWTASNYGYTF. In DNA, the CDR3 is TGTGCCAGCAGCGTAGCGTGGACAGCTTCTAACTATGGCTACACCTTC.

This rearrangement joins TRBV9 to TRBJ2-4, with 10 bases aligning to TRBD1. This CDR3 contains 20 residues. Germline assignment: CDR1 SGDLS and CDR2 YYNGEE. Trimming removed 3 bases from V and 0 bases from J; junction bases left unmatched: 15. In nucleotides, the CDR3 is TGTGCCAGCAGCGAACGTGCCGGGACAGGGGCCTTGATAGCCAAAAACATTCAGTACTTC. As protein: CASSERAGTGALIAKNIQYF.

The rearrangement links TRBV29-1 to TRBJ2-2; 8 positions agree with TRBD2. The CDR3 contains 13 residues. From germline, CDR1 is SQVTM and CDR2 ANQGSEA. Unmatched junction bases numbered 7, after V lost 7 bases and J lost 6 bases. CDR3 coding DNA: TGCAGCGCCGGACTAGCCGGAGCCGGGGAGCTGTTTTTT. Its protein is CSAGLAGAGELFF.

This sequence joins TRBV27 and TRBJ1-2, with a possible D match to TRBD1 (6 bases). CDR3 length: 14 amino acids. In germline, CDR1 is MNHEY, CDR2 SMNVEV (reference sequence). Trimming took 5 bases from V and 4 from J, leaving 14 bases between them. DNA of the CDR3: TGTGCCAGCAGTGGTTACAGGGAAGGCTATGGCTACACCTTC. This sequence encodes CASSGYREGYGYTF.

The chain combines TRBV28 with TRBJ1-5; TRBD1 aligns across 7 bases. The CDR3 runs 17 residues. Trimming cost V 2 bases and J 5 bases; bases outside gene matches: 12. Germline V gene data show CDR1 as MDHEN and CDR2 as SYDVKM. The DNA of the CDR3 is TGTGCCAGCAGTTTAGGTCAATGGGACAGTTTATATCAGCCCCAGCATTTT. It yields the protein CASSLGQWDSLYQPQHF.

CDR3 residues: CASSLGQGALTGELFF. Written as DNA, the CDR3 is TGCGCCAGCAGCTTGGGACAGGGGGCCCTCACCGGGGAGCTGTTTTTT. The J gene is TRBJ2-2, the V gene TRBV5-1, with 10 bases aligning to TRBD1. Trimming removed 0 bases from V and 4 bases from J; junction bases left unmatched: 3. This CDR3 is built from 16 residues. Germline CDR1 and CDR2: SGHRS and YFSETQ.

The chain employs TRBV5-6 and TRBJ2-1, with 7 bases matching TRBD1. The CDR3 runs 12 residues. The germline CDR1 and CDR2 sequences are SGHDT and YYEEEE. The junction had 2 bases not matched to a gene; V was cut back by 1 base and J by 10 bases. The CDR3 sequence: CASSLRGQEQFF. The DNA of the CDR3 is TGTGCCAGCAGCTTGAGGGGACAGGAGCAGTTCTTC.

The V and J genes are TRBV28 and TRBJ2-7, with 12 bases matching TRBD2. This CDR3 has 16 amino acids. Germline V gives CDR1 MDHEN, CDR2 SYDVKM. Trimming took 1 base from V and 7 from J; bases not matched to a gene: 8. The CDR3 protein is CASSLSLAGGPGEQYF. In DNA, the CDR3 is TGTGCCAGCAGTTTATCTCTAGCGGGAGGGCCGGGTGAGCAGTACTTC.

The rearrangement uses TRBV28 and TRBJ1-1, with D possibly being TRBD1 (5 bases). Deletions cut 4 bases from V and 7 bases from J, with 25 bases between. In germline, CDR1 is MDHEN, CDR2 SYDVKM. This CDR3 spans 17 amino acids. The CDR3 region has the DNA TGTGCCAGCAGTTCTCCGGGACGAGGGAGATTGGGGGGTGAAGCTTTCTTT. Residues: CASSSPGRGRLGGEAFF.

This chain joins TRBV29-1 and TRBJ1-4, with 8 bases that match TRBD1. The V gene's germline CDR1 is SQVTM and CDR2 ANQGSEA. V lost 4 bases and J lost 7; bases outside the gene matches: 5. This CDR3 spans 13 amino acids. Here the CDR3 DNA reads TGCAGCGTTGCAGGGGGCGCAGGTGAAAAACTGTTTTTT. The encoded protein is CSVAGGAGEKLFF.

This rearrangement joins TRBV5-4 to TRBJ1-1; D may be TRBD1 (6 bases). In germline, CDR1 is SGHNT, CDR2 YYREEE (reference sequence). This CDR3 has 14 amino acids. Trimming left V 5 bases short and J 6 bases short, with 17 bases between. The CDR3 DNA follows: TGTGCCAGCAGATCGAACCCAGGGGAGGCTGAAGCTTTCTTT. It yields the protein CASRSNPGEAEAFF.

Comments on this clone: The sample holds other DNA sequences that translate to the same CDR3. The V and J genes are TRBV28 and TRBJ1-5; D not certain. This CDR3 comprises 12 residues. The germline V gene has CDR1 MDHEN and CDR2 SYDVKM. Trimming left V 2 bases short and J 6 bases short, with 5 bases between. The CDR3, as DNA: TGTGCCAGCAGTTTAATTGGTCAGCCCCAGCATTTT. Its translation: CASSLIGQPQHF. Variable domain in full (rest from reference TRBV28 and TRBJ1-5): DVKVTQSSRYLVKRTGEKVFLECVQDMDHENMFWYRQDPGLGLRLIYFSYDVKMKEKGDIPEGYSVSREKKERFSLILESASTNQTSMYLCASSLIGQPQHFGDGTRLSIL.

The chain combines TRBV5-8 with TRBJ1-1; tentative D call: TRBD1 (5 bases). The germline gives CDR1 SGHTS, CDR2 YDEGEE. V was cut by 0 bases and J by 8 bases, with 14 bases left in between. This CDR3 contains 14 residues. For the CDR3, the DNA is TGTGCCAGCAGCTTGGGCGGTCAGGGATCAGAAGCTTTCTTT. Its translation: CASSLGGQGSEAFF. Full variable domain (outside the CDR3, taken from reference TRBV5-8 and TRBJ1-1): EAGVTQSPTHLIKTRGQQATLRCSPISGHTSVYWYQQALGLGLQFLLWYDEGEERNRGNFPPRFSGRQFPNYSSELNVNALELEDSALYLCASSLGGQGSEAFFGQGTRLTVV.

The gene calls are TRBV14 and TRBJ1-3; no reliable D call. CDR3 size: 16 residues. The germline V gene encodes CDR1 SGHDN and CDR2 FVKESK. V was cut by 4 bases and J by 4 bases, with 17 bases left in between. CDR3 sequence reads: CASSPELVRVGNTIYF. The CDR3 DNA follows: TGTGCCAGCAGCCCAGAGTTGGTCCGCGTCGGAAACACCATATATTTT.

V gene TRBV28 combines with J gene TRBJ2-7, with 7 bases fitting TRBD1. J gave up 2 bases and V 4 bases, and 8 bases lay outside the gene matches. This CDR3 spans 15 amino acids. From germline, CDR1 is MDHEN and CDR2 SYDVKM. The CDR3 region is CASSSKGARAYEQYF. CDR3 in DNA: TGTGCCAGCAGTTCAAAGGGGGCCCGTGCCTACGAGCAGTACTTC.

The chain employs TRBV19 and TRBJ2-2, with D uncertain. The CDR3 spans 12 residues. Trimming removed 2 bases at V and 6 bases at J, with 4 bases between. Germline CDR1 reads LNHDA; CDR2 reads SQIVND (reference sequence). CDR3 residues: CASSISSGELFF. The CDR3 region has the DNA TGTGCCAGTAGTATAAGCTCCGGGGAGCTGTTTTTT. Variable domain in full (rest from reference TRBV19 and TRBJ2-2): DGGITQSPKYLFRKEGQNVTLSCEQNLNHDAMYWYRQDPGQGLRLIYYSQIVNDFQKGDIAEGYSVSREKKESFPLTVTSAQKNPTAFYLCASSISSGELFFGEGSRLTVL.

J is TRBJ2-4 and V is TRBV11-1; the match to TRBD1 covers 9 bases. The length of the CDR3 is 17 residues. J gave up 8 bases and V 5 bases, and 16 bases lay outside the gene matches. CDR1 is SGHAT, CDR2 FQDESV, per germline (reference sequence). The CDR3 nucleotides read TGTGCCAGCAGCGAGACGGGACAGGGAGTAGCCAAGGACATTCAGTACTTC. Its translation is CASSETGQGVAKDIQYF.

This clone was counted only a few times. The chain links TRBV29-1 to TRBJ1-5; a possible D gene is TRBD1 (6 bases). V lost 5 bases and J lost 5, with 13 bases in between. CDR3 length: 13 amino acids. CDR1 and CDR2 from the germline V gene are SQVTM and ANQGSEA. The chain's CDR3 is CSVLIQGDQPQHF. The CDR3 coding sequence is TGCAGCGTTCTGATACAGGGTGATCAGCCCCAGCATTTT.

The chain joins TRBV27 to TRBJ2-1, with 10 bases matching TRBD2. This CDR3 is 16 amino acids long. The J segment lost 3 bases and the V segment lost 5 bases, leaving 7 bases of the junction unmatched. Per germline, CDR1 MNHEY and CDR2 SMNVEV (reference sequence). The CDR3 bases are TGTGCCAGCAGTCCCGTCAGCGGGAGGGTCTACAATGAGCAGTTCTTC. It specifies CASSPVSGRVYNEQFF.

V and J are TRBV7-9 and TRBJ2-5; a weak D match, TRBD1 (6 bases). V was clipped by 5 bases and J by 2 bases, with 12 bases between them. There are 14 residues in the CDR3. Germline lookup yields CDR1 SEHNR and CDR2 FQNEAQ (reference sequence). The CDR3 DNA reads TGTGCCAGCAGCACCCGGACAGAGCAAGAGACCCAGTACTTC. It translates to CASSTRTEQETQYF.

This chain uses TRBV5-6 with TRBJ2-5, with D unresolved. The V end was cut by 3 bases, the J end by 5 bases, with 17 bases between. Germline CDR1 reads SGHDT; CDR2 reads YYEEEE. This CDR3 spans 15 amino acids. The CDR3 sequence: CASSSLTLLGETQYF. In DNA form, the CDR3 reads TGTGCCAGCAGCTCCTTGACATTATTGGGTGAGACCCAGTACTTC.

As DNA, the CDR3 is TGTGCCAGCAGCTGGCAGACTGAAGCTTTCTTT. It codes for CASSWQTEAFF. The chain recombines TRBV7-9 with TRBJ1-1; no clear D gene. This CDR3 has 11 residues. V shed 4 bases and J shed 5 bases, with 5 bases lying between them. Germline lookup yields CDR1 SEHNR and CDR2 FQNEAQ (reference sequence). The whole variable domain, remainder taken from reference TRBV7-9 and TRBJ1-1, is DTGVSQNPRHKITKRGQNVTFRCDPISEHNRLYWYRQTLGQGPEFLTYFQNEAQLEKSRLLSDRFSAERPKGSFSTLEIQRTEQGDSAMYLCASSWQTEAFFGQGTRLTVV.